This passage covers 16 T cell receptor beta chains from one sample sequenced in a study of tumor-infiltrating lymphocytes in oesophageal squamous cell carcinoma. TCRdb reanalysed the PCR reads using MiXCR and keeps one entry per CDR3 protein. The table shows more than 10,000 distinct CDR3 sequences, with 58% occurring only once. Sequenced material: esophageal tumor tissue. The receptors were sampled from a female donor with esophageal squamous cell carcinoma.

This clonotype rates as large. The rearrangement uses TRBV7-9 and TRBJ2-1; 11 nucleotides match TRBD2. V was pared by 4 bases and J by 9 bases, with 8 bases of the junction left unmatched. CDR1 is SEHNR, CDR2 FQNEAQ, per germline (reference sequence). The CDR3 consists of 15 residues. In nucleotides, the CDR3 is TGTGCCAGCAGCTCGACTAGCGGGGTATTGGGTGAGCAGTTCTTC. Its translation is CASSSTSGVLGEQFF. The full variable domain, rest sourced from reference TRBV7-9 and TRBJ2-1, is DTGVSQNPRHKITKRGQNVTFRCDPISEHNRLYWYRQTLGQGPEFLTYFQNEAQLEKSRLLSDRFSAERPKGSFSTLEIQRTEQGDSAMYLCASSSTSGVLGEQFFGPGTRLTVL.

This clonotype was observed a few times. This chain joins TRBV7-6 and TRBJ2-6; D might be TRBD1 (5 bases). The J call may be faulty, since TRBJ2-7 better matches the DNA end. The CDR3 runs 14 residues. In germline, CDR1 is SGHVS, CDR2 FNYEAQ. This CDR3 reads CASSLSGQGNEQYF. CDR3 DNA sequence: TGTGCCAGCAGCTTAAGTGGGCAGGGCAATGAGCAGTACTTC.

The chain couples TRBV6-8 to TRBJ2-1, with no clear D. Germline values: CDR1 MNHGY, CDR2 SAAAGT. V was clipped by 0 bases and J by 6 bases, with 12 bases between them. This CDR3 is built from 15 residues. CDR3 nucleotide sequence: TGTGCCAGCAGTTACTCCCCAGGCGCTCGCAATGAGCAGTTCTTC. Translating it yields CASSYSPGARNEQFF.

CDR3 nucleotides: TGCGCCAGCAGCTTGGGAGAGGGGACCGGGGAGCTGTTTTTT. This encodes CASSLGEGTGELFF. The J gene is TRBJ2-2, the V gene TRBV5-1; D is perhaps TRBD1 or TRBD2 (5 bases each). V lost 0 bases and J 5 bases, leaving 8 bases between the germline ends. This CDR3 is 14 amino acids long. The germline gives CDR1 SGHRS, CDR2 YFSETQ.

The chain carries TRBV4-2 and TRBJ2-1; 11 bases map to TRBD2. The length of the CDR3 is 15 residues. The trim removed 4 bases at V and 5 bases at J, leaving 4 bases unmatched. Germline CDR1 LGHNA, CDR2 YNFKEQ. The CDR3 sequence: CASSPGTSGNNEQFF. For the CDR3, the DNA is TGTGCCAGCAGCCCTGGGACTAGCGGAAACAATGAGCAGTTCTTC.

The rearrangement joins TRBV7-3 to TRBJ2-4; 12 bases map to TRBD2. TRBJ2-1 explains the end of the DNA better; the J call may be wrong. Germline values: CDR1 SGHTA, CDR2 FQGTGA. This CDR3 spans 15 amino acids. The CDR3 DNA follows: TGTGCCAGCAGCTTAACGGCTAGCGGGAGGGCCGGGCAGTTCTTC. Encoded protein: CASSLTASGRAGQFF.

As regards this clonotype: The conserved phenylalanine or tryptophan normally closing the CDR3 is absent here, so this likely arose from a read error. The limits of the CDR3 on the DNA are not certain, so only TCRdb's listed CDR3 is given. This chain's CDR3 is CASRPGGDGYTFGS. V usage is TRBV27 and J usage is TRBJ2-5; TRBD1, the table's D call, was not compared with the DNA. Both ends counted, the CDR3 spans 14 residues. Per germline, CDR1 MNHEY and CDR2 SMNVEV (reference sequence).

The rearrangement uses TRBV6-9 and TRBJ2-5; D not certain. The V gene lost 4 bases and the J gene lost 4 bases, with 7 bases spanning the gap. The CDR3 totals 12 residues. Germline V CDR1 and CDR2: MNHGY, SVAAGI. The CDR3 nucleotides are TGTGCCAGCAGTTTGGAAGGAGAGACCCAGTACTTC. Translating it yields CASSLEGETQYF.

This clonotype was recorded at least ten times. J is TRBJ2-1 and V is TRBV7-2, with a tentative D call TRBD2 (6 bases). Looked up from germline, CDR1 is SGHTA and CDR2 is FQGNSA. Deletions cut 4 bases from V and 4 bases from J, with 14 bases between. The CDR3 covers 15 residues. CDR3 amino acids: CASSSGSGGYNEQFF. The CDR3 DNA is TGTGCCAGCAGCTCCGGGAGCGGTGGATACAATGAGCAGTTCTTC.

At least ten counts were recorded for this clonotype. The J gene is TRBJ2-1, the V gene TRBV7-9, with D possibly matching TRBD2 (6 bases). Trimming removed 1 base from V and 6 bases from J, with 10 bases in between. The CDR3 covers 14 residues. The germline CDR1 and CDR2 sequences are SEHNR and FQNEAQ (reference sequence). This CDR3 reads CASSLGGTSNEQFF. CDR3 nucleotide sequence: TGTGCCAGCAGCTTAGGGGGGACTTCCAATGAGCAGTTCTTC.

The sample holds a few counts of this clonotype. This chain uses TRBV7-6 with TRBJ2-1, with a tentative D call TRBD1 (5 bases). V lost 2 bases and J 9 bases, leaving 14 bases between the germline ends. Germline V CDR1 and CDR2: SGHVS, FNYEAQ. CDR3 length equals 14 residues. The CDR3 is CASSLFGDRGEQFF. CDR3 coding DNA: TGTGCCAGCAGCTTATTTGGGGATAGGGGTGAGCAGTTCTTC.

The chain uses TRBV7-2 and TRBJ2-7; 10 bases match TRBD2. The germline gives CDR1 SGHTA, CDR2 FQGNSA. Trimming at V came to 0 bases and at J to 0 bases, leaving 8 bases not matched to a gene. The CDR3 has 18 residues. The CDR3 DNA sequence: TGTGCCAGCAGCTTAGCCCTGAATAGCGGGGGGCGCTCCTACGAGCAGTACTTC. It translates to CASSLALNSGGRSYEQYF.

The V call is TRBV2, the J call TRBJ2-3; a weak D match, TRBD1 (5 bases). Trimming stripped 8 bases from V and 5 bases from J, with 17 bases between. The CDR3 is 14 residues long. Per the germline V gene, CDR1 is SNHLY and CDR2 is FYNNEI. The DNA for the CDR3 is TGTGCCAGCGCGGCAGGGATAGAAGGAGATACGCAGTATTTT. This sequence encodes CASAAGIEGDTQYF.

The chain recombines TRBV6-1 with TRBJ2-5; D unresolved. The J call may be incorrect, as the DNA end agrees better with TRBJ2-7. The germline V gene has CDR1 MNHNS and CDR2 SASEGT. CDR3 size: 14 residues. The CDR3 loop reads CASSEEPRSYEQYF. As DNA, the CDR3 is TGTGCCAGCAGTGAGGAGCCCCGGAGCTACGAGCAGTACTTC.

The chain joins TRBV11-2 to TRBJ2-7; D might be TRBD1 (5 bases). Trimming took off 2 bases at V and 5 bases at J, with 13 bases between the two ends. Looked up from germline, CDR1 is SGHAT and CDR2 is FQNNGV. There are 14 residues in the CDR3. CDR3 region: CASSLILRGNEQYF. The CDR3 bases are TGTGCCAGCAGCTTAATATTAAGGGGAAACGAGCAGTACTTC.

The J gene is TRBJ2-1, the V gene TRBV12-3 or TRBV12-4, with 8 bases matching TRBD1. The CDR3 loop spans 15 amino acids. V lost 4 bases to trimming and J lost 2 bases; unmatched junction nucleotides: 4. The CDR3 DNA follows: TGTGCCAGCAGTTACGGACAGGGAGCCTACAATGAGCAGTTCTTC. As protein: CASSYGQGAYNEQFF.